This TCR beta chain was found in a study of blood T cell repertoires in COVID-19. Across the whole study: Sites in the United States, Italy and Spain provided acute and convalescent COVID-19 samples. T cells, B-cell-depleted T cells, or PBMCs provided the cDNA or gDNA that served as material.

Only a few counts were recorded for this clone. Original processing methods: Amplifying reference gene primers gave estimates of nucleated cell counts. Here immunoSEQ multiplex PCR was the method, and the copy in TCRdb shows in-frame clones only, minus some. The DNA was the basis for D and trimming; V, J and clone size are from that table. The data contain under 75,000 clones, about 86% of them singletons. The V and J ends lost 10 bases and 4 bases, in that order; junction bases with no gene match: 9. The CDR3 has 14 residues. Germline V gives CDR1 LNHDA, CDR2 SQIVND (reference sequence). Sequencing was performed on peripheral blood. V is TRBV19 and J is TRBJ2-3; 9 bases line up with TRBD1. The clonotype originates from an elderly woman with active COVID-19. CDR3 nucleotides: TGTGCCACCACCTCGACAGGGGGTCCAGATACGCAGTATTTT. The encoded protein is CATTSTGGPDTQYF.